Below, 22 T cell receptor beta chains from the same sample are listed, as sequenced in a study of identical twins. TCRdb passed the 5' RACE reads through MiXCR, listing each CDR3 protein once. Of some 320,000 distinct CDR3 sequences in the sample, 9% to 15% were seen once. This sample was also put to use in a study of yellow fever vaccine responses in identical twins.

Sample: CD8+ T cells sorted from blood. Receptors were obtained from a woman younger than 30 in good health.

The CDR3: CASSSSPNHNEQFF. DNA for the CDR3: TGTGCCAGCAGTTCCTCCCCGAATCACAATGAGCAGTTCTTC. The V and J genes are TRBV12-3 or TRBV12-4 and TRBJ2-1; no clear D gene. V gave up 4 bases and J gave up 5 bases, with 12 bases separating them. The CDR3 sequence is 14 residues long.

The chain recombines TRBV19 with TRBJ2-7; 10 bases map to TRBD1. This CDR3 has 14 amino acids. Looked up from germline, CDR1 is LNHDA and CDR2 is SQIVND (reference sequence). After removal of 5 bases from V and 3 bases from J, the junction contained 4 bases not matched to a gene. The CDR3 protein is CASSSGTGDYEQYV. The CDR3 DNA sequence: TGTGCCAGTAGTTCCGGGACAGGGGACTACGAGCAGTACGTC.

The chain has TRBV9 and TRBJ2-2; D may be TRBD2 (5 bases). Trimming left V 0 bases short and J 3 bases short, with 9 bases between. This CDR3 contains 15 residues. Germline V gene sequence: CDR1 SGDLS, CDR2 YYNGEE. CDR3 nucleotide sequence: TGTGCCAGCAGCGTAGAGGCGGGCCACACCGGGGAGCTGTTTTTT. Translation gives CASSVEAGHTGELFF.

The chain has TRBV4-1 and TRBJ2-7, with D possibly being TRBD1 or TRBD2 (7 bases each). The CDR3 runs to 17 residues. Germline lookup yields CDR1 MGHRA and CDR2 YSYEKL. V lost 0 bases to trimming and J lost 4 bases, with 19 bases between them. CDR3 amino acids: CASSQDVSGGGFYEQYV. DNA of the CDR3: TGCGCCAGCAGCCAAGATGTGTCAGGGGGGGGATTTTACGAGCAGTACGTC.

The chain is built from TRBV24-1 and TRBJ2-5, with TRBD1 as a possible D gene (6 bases). Germline V gene sequence: CDR1 KGHDR, CDR2 SFDVKD. The CDR3 covers 16 residues. The V end was cut by 1 base, the J end by 7 bases, with 18 bases between. CDR3 DNA: TGTGCCACCAGTGATTTAGAAGCCGGGACAAGGGGGACCCAGTACTTC. Translating it yields CATSDLEAGTRGTQYF.

This clonotype was picked up a small number of times. The genes are TRBV12-3 or TRBV12-4 and TRBJ2-2, with D maybe TRBD1 (6 bases). The length of the CDR3 is 12 residues. The ends were cut back, 5 bases at V and 7 bases at J, with 8 bases in the middle. The CDR3 DNA sequence: TGTGCCAGCAGTAAAGGGGGCGGGGAGCTGTTTTTT. Translation gives CASSKGGGELFF.

This clonotype was counted at least ten times. The rearrangement links TRBV4-1 to TRBJ1-1; D is perhaps TRBD1 (5 bases). V was trimmed by 2 bases and J by 1 base, leaving 17 bases between them. CDR3 length: 17 amino acids. Looked up from germline, CDR1 is MGHRA and CDR2 is YSYEKL. CDR3: CASSQTLGQGENTEAFF. The CDR3 DNA follows: TGCGCCAGCAGCCAAACCCTCGGGCAGGGTGAGAACACTGAAGCTTTCTTT.

This clonotype was seen only a few times. CDR3 region: CASSQTGNNEQFF. CDR3 DNA: TGTGCCAGCAGCCAAACCGGGAATAATGAGCAGTTCTTC. This rearrangement joins TRBV3-1 to TRBJ2-1, with D maybe TRBD2 (5 bases). Trimming pared 2 bases from V and 7 bases from J, leaving 9 bases between. This CDR3 has 13 residues. Germline V gene data show CDR1 as LGHDT and CDR2 as YNNKEL (reference sequence).

The V and J genes are TRBV7-6 and TRBJ2-1; 10 bases agree with TRBD2. V dropped 3 bases and J dropped 1; count of bases not matched to a gene: 6. This CDR3 contains 17 residues. Germline lookup yields CDR1 SGHVS and CDR2 FNYEAQ. CDR3 sequence: CASSLYTSGVSYNEQFF. In DNA, the CDR3 is TGTGCCAGCAGCTTGTATACTAGCGGGGTGTCCTACAATGAGCAGTTCTTC.

The chain has TRBV4-1 and TRBJ2-5; 8 bases fit TRBD2. This CDR3 has 15 amino acids. CDR1 is MGHRA, CDR2 YSYEKL, per germline. The V segment lost 2 bases and the J segment 2 bases; nucleotides outside the gene matches: 4. CDR3 nucleotides: TGCGCCAGCAGCCAATCCCCGGGAGGGCAAGAGACCCAGTACTTC. This codes for CASSQSPGGQETQYF.

This clonotype was seen a few times. V and J are TRBV4-1 and TRBJ2-2; no reliable D call. This CDR3 is 15 amino acids long. Looked up from germline, CDR1 is MGHRA and CDR2 is YSYEKL. V was trimmed by 0 bases and J by 3 bases, leaving 8 bases between them. CDR3 bases: TGCGCCAGCAGCCAAGAACGGTTAGACACCGGGGAGCTGTTTTTT. Residues: CASSQERLDTGELFF.

The V call is TRBV29-1, the J call TRBJ1-1, with no clear D. The germline gives CDR1 SQVTM, CDR2 ANQGSEA. V dropped 2 bases and J dropped 6 bases, with 7 bases sitting between them. The CDR3 consists of 11 residues. The CDR3 loop is CSVEPTSEAFF. The DNA for the CDR3 is TGCAGCGTTGAACCGACCTCTGAAGCTTTCTTT.

Of note for this clonotype: This could be a read error, since a much larger clone is one nucleotide away. The genes are TRBV12-3 or TRBV12-4 and TRBJ2-5; TRBD2 matches at 13 bases. V lost 6 bases, J lost 3 bases, and 7 bases stayed unmatched. CDR3 length: 16 residues. The CDR3 sequence: CASRETGLAGKETQYF. CDR3 DNA: TGTGCCAGCAGGGAGACGGGACTAGCGGGGAAAGAGACCCAGTACTTC.

This clonotype occurred a few times. The chain uses TRBV7-6 and TRBJ1-2; D gene unclear. This CDR3 contains 15 residues. Looked up from germline, CDR1 is SGHVS and CDR2 is FNYEAQ. The V end lost 1 base, the J end lost 4 bases, and 13 bases lay between the germline ends. This CDR3 reads CASSLEIGWSYGYTF. The CDR3 DNA reads TGTGCCAGCAGCTTAGAAATCGGGTGGAGCTATGGCTACACCTTC.

This clonotype was seen a handful of times. The V and J genes are TRBV6-1 and TRBJ2-3; 8 positions agree with TRBD2. The CDR3 covers 16 residues. CDR1 and CDR2 (germline): MNHNS, SASEGT. V trimming: 6 bases; J trimming: 2 bases; junction bases outside the gene matches: 10. The DNA for the CDR3 is TGTGCCAGCAGCCCCCGTTTAGCGGGGTTCACAGATACGCAGTATTTT. Translating it yields CASSPRLAGFTDTQYF.

The chain joins TRBV27 to TRBJ2-1; 12 positions agree with TRBD2. The ends lost 5 bases at V and 7 bases at J; junction bases unmatched: 9. The germline V gene encodes CDR1 MNHEY and CDR2 SMNVEV (reference sequence). The CDR3 loop spans 16 amino acids. The CDR3 loop reads CASSLLGTSGRNEQFF. CDR3 sequence (DNA): TGTGCCAGCAGTCTACTCGGGACTAGCGGGCGAAATGAGCAGTTCTTC.

The chain employs TRBV11-2 and TRBJ2-1; D may be TRBD2 (6 bases). Looked up from germline, CDR1 is SGHAT and CDR2 is FQNNGV. V lost 5 bases, J lost 3 bases, and 20 bases lay in between. This CDR3 has 17 residues. The CDR3 region has the DNA TGTGCCAGCAGCATACCCTCGTTGGGACTCCACTACAATGAGCAGTTCTTC. Translating gives CASSIPSLGLHYNEQFF. Using reference TRBV11-2 and TRBJ2-1 for the parts outside the CDR3, the full variable domain is EAGVAQSPRYKIIEKRQSVAFWCNPISGHATLYWYQQILGQGPKLLIQFQNNGVVDDSQLPKDRFSAERLKGVDSTLKIQPAKLEDSAVYLCASSIPSLGLHYNEQFFGPGTRLTVL.

In regard to this clonotype: This CDR3 fails to terminate in the conserved phenylalanine or tryptophan, so it likely reflects a read error. No DNA is shown, since the ends of the CDR3 on it are uncertain; the CDR3 is the one TCRdb lists. V is TRBV2 and J is TRBJ2-3; the table's D call TRBD2 went unverified against the DNA. Germline lookup yields CDR1 SNHLY and CDR2 FYNNEI. The CDR3 numbers 12 amino acids, ends counted. CDR3 loop: CASSQATLWPLL.

This clonotype was counted a few times. The chain combines TRBV20-1 with TRBJ2-6, with 10 bases aligning to TRBD2. Germline CDR1 DFQATT, CDR2 SNEGSKA (reference sequence). The CDR3 runs to 22 residues. The ends lost 2 bases at V and 2 bases at J; junction bases unmatched: 21. The CDR3 region is CSARPTNLLAGVTRAGANVLTF. CDR3 nucleotide sequence: TGCAGTGCTAGACCCACGAATCTGCTAGCGGGGGTAACCCGCGCTGGGGCCAACGTCCTGACTTTC.

The chain is built from TRBV7-9 and TRBJ2-3, with TRBD1 matching 7 bases. The CDR3 covers 14 residues. V was pared by 5 bases and J by 3 bases, with 5 bases of the junction left unmatched. The germline V gene has CDR1 SEHNR and CDR2 FQNEAQ (reference sequence). The CDR3 bases are TGTGCCAGCAGCAGGGGACAGACTACAGATACGCAGTATTTT. Encoded protein: CASSRGQTTDTQYF.

This clonotype was recorded a few times. The chain is built from TRBV20-1 and TRBJ2-1, with 9 bases lining up with TRBD2. This CDR3 spans 16 amino acids. V lost 3 bases and J lost 4; bases outside the gene matches: 10. The germline V gene encodes CDR1 DFQATT and CDR2 SNEGSKA (reference sequence). The CDR3 DNA follows: TGCAGTGCTAGGGGTTTGAGCGGGGGGTCATACAATGAGCAGTTCTTC. Protein product: CSARGLSGGSYNEQFF.

V is TRBV7-9 and J is TRBJ1-1, with a possible D match to TRBD1 (5 bases). The V gene lost 5 bases and the J gene lost 6 bases, with 10 bases spanning the gap. This CDR3 has 12 amino acids. Germline CDR1 is SEHNR and CDR2 is FQNEAQ (reference sequence). The CDR3 is CASSPWGAEAFF. Here the CDR3 DNA reads TGTGCCAGCAGCCCCTGGGGGGCTGAAGCTTTCTTT. The full variable domain, rest sourced from reference TRBV7-9 and TRBJ1-1, is DTGVSQNPRHKITKRGQNVTFRCDPISEHNRLYWYRQTLGQGPEFLTYFQNEAQLEKSRLLSDRFSAERPKGSFSTLEIQRTEQGDSAMYLCASSPWGAEAFFGQGTRLTVV.